This T cell receptor (beta chain) was obtained from a study of blood T cells in healthy people across ages. As to this clonotype: The antigen is not known.

Findings and limits, study-wide: Estimates of total diversity, which came from one million sequenced T cells, were considered to be underestimates.

Then a second PCR, running about 6 to 12 cycles, was carried out with a sample-barcoded 5' primer and a J-beta primer mix. MiXCR was run by TCRdb on the 5' RACE reads, yielding one entry per CDR3 protein. Found here are about 930,000 distinct CDR3 sequences, approximately 32% of them singletons; the top ten hold roughly a tenth. The data were also submitted as part of a second study, on T cells of mothers and their children. Per that paper: The TCR beta CDR3 read count exceeded 8.5 million for each mother and was several million for each child.

The source material was blood. The origin of this receptor is a woman aged 40 to 55 in good health.

The CDR3 loop reads CSVDNYGYTF. In DNA form, the CDR3 reads TGCAGCGTTGACAACTATGGCTACACCTTC. The chain couples TRBV29-1 to TRBJ1-2, with D unclear. This CDR3 has 10 amino acids. V dropped 3 bases and J dropped 2 bases, with 1 base sitting between them. Germline lookup yields CDR1 SQVTM and CDR2 ANQGSEA.